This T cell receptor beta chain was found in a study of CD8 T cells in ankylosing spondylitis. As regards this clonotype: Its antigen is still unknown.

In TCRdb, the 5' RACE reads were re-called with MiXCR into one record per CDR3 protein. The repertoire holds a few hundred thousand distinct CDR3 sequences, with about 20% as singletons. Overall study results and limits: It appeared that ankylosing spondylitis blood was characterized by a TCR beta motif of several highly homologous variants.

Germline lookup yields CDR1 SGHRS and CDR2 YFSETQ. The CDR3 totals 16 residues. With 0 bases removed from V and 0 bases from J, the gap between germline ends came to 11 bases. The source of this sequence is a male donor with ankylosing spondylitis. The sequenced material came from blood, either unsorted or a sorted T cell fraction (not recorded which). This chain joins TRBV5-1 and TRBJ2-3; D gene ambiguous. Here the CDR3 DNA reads TGCGCCAGCAGCTTGGAGGGCCAGCCGAGCACAGATACGCAGTATTTT. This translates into CASSLEGQPSTDTQYF.